The T cell receptor (beta chain) under discussion was sequenced for a study of shared clonotypes between healthy human individuals. The table came from immunoSEQ multiplex PCR; TCRdb's copy has only in-frame clones and leaves some out. The profile shows more than 900,000 clones, around 78% of them singletons. The CDR3 extends over 13 amino acids. The V end was cut by 6 bases, the J end by 4 bases, with 13 bases between. Germline assignment: CDR1 SGHRS and CDR2 YFSETQ. The chain has TRBV5-1 and TRBJ1-1, with unresolved D. The sequence derives from a man aged 18 to 29 in good health. Some clones in this sample may be carry-over from other donors' samples. Specimen: memory CD4+ T cells from PBMCs. The sample's subset: CD45RA-negative fraction. The CDR3 spells CASNDYDGTEAFF. The DNA for the CDR3 is TGCGCCAGCAACGACTACGACGGCACTGAAGCTTTCTTT. The variable domain in full, completed from reference TRBV5-1 and TRBJ1-1, reads KAGVTQTPRYLIKTRGQQVTLSCSPISGHRSVSWYQQTPGQGLQFLFEYFSETQRNKGNFPGRFSGRQFSNSRSEMNVSTLELGDSALYLCASNDYDGTEAFFGQGTRLTVV.